What follows describes a single TCR beta chain. The CDR3 contains 14 residues. CDR1 and CDR2 (germline): LGHDT, YNNKEL (reference sequence). Following a re-call of the 5' RACE reads, TCRdb has one entry per CDR3 protein and lacks DNA. The sample holds 150,000 or so distinct CDR3 sequences. This entry belongs to a study of T cells expressing NK-cell markers. Looking at the study overall: Repertoires of TCR beta were obtained from T cells sorted as CD3+CD56+NKG2C+, CD3+CD56+NKG2C- and CD3+CD56-NKG2C+.

Sequenced: blood T cells: a sorted CD56 or NKG2C T cell subset, CD4+ or CD8+ T cells, or bulk PBMC T cells (not recorded which). The J gene is TRBJ2-1, the V gene TRBV3-1; TCRdb selects TRBD2, and the lack of DNA leaves this call unchecked. This clonotype was obtained from a woman in her forties or fifties in good health. The CDR3: CASWSGTRNDEQFF.